The 14 T cell receptor beta chains in this list originate from one sample, sequenced in a study of T-cell memory formation after mild COVID-19. One entry per CDR3 protein, called by TCRdb with MiXCR from the 5' RACE reads. The profile covers fewer than 50,000 distinct CDR3 sequences, with 7.3% appearing a single time and 1.4% taken by the ten largest. The sample consisted of PBMCs or a T cell subset sorted from them (not recorded which). The receptors were gathered from a man between 18 and 29 years old who had mild COVID-19 (a few samples of this study predate the infection). Cell type and time point are not known.

V and J are TRBV20-1 and TRBJ2-7, with D uncertain. The CDR3 loop spans 11 amino acids. Between the trimmed V and J ends, which lost 3 bases and 7 bases, there was a span of 10 bases. CDR1 is DFQATT and CDR2 is SNEGSKA in the germline V gene (reference sequence). For the CDR3, the DNA is TGCAGTGCTAGCACCCTCCATGAGCAGTACTTC. Amino acids: CSASTLHEQYF.

There are a few counts of this clonotype. The chain recombines TRBV7-2 with TRBJ2-3, with TRBD2 identical over 8 bases. With V trimmed by 0 bases and J by 6 bases, 2 bases remained unmatched. The germline CDR1 and CDR2 sequences are SGHTA and FQGNSA. The CDR3 runs 14 residues. The CDR3 coding sequence is TGTGCCAGCAGCTTAGCGCGGGGGGCCGATACGCAGTATTTT. The encoded protein is CASSLARGADTQYF. Variable domain in full (rest from reference TRBV7-2 and TRBJ2-3): GAGVSQSPSNKVTEKGKDVELRCDPISGHTALYWYRQSLGQGLEFLIYFQGNSAPDKSGLPSDRFSAERTGGSVSTLTIQRTQQEDSAVYLCASSLARGADTQYFGPGTRLTVL.

This clonotype was counted a few times. The chain recombines TRBV7-2 with TRBJ1-2; D is possibly TRBD1 (6 bases). V was shortened by 6 bases and J by 1 base, with 18 bases between the two germline ends. CDR3 size: 16 residues. Germline CDR1 reads SGHTA; CDR2 reads FQGNSA. CDR3 bases: TGTGCCAGCAGGCCCCAGACAGGTGGTTTTAACTATGGCTACACCTTC. This codes for CASRPQTGGFNYGYTF.

The sample holds many counts of this clonotype. This chain connects TRBV5-4 to TRBJ2-1; a possible D gene is TRBD2 (7 bases). Germline V gives CDR1 SGHNT, CDR2 YYREEE (reference sequence). This CDR3 is built from 14 residues. Trimming took 4 bases from V and 8 from J, leaving 16 bases between them. CDR3 nucleotides: TGTGCCAGCAGCCCCCTGGGGGGGCTCCATGAGCAGTTCTTC. Translated: CASSPLGGLHEQFF.

This clonotype has more than one count but fewer than ten. The chain employs TRBV4-2 and TRBJ1-4, with a weak D call TRBD1 (6 bases). CDR3 length: 15 residues. Germline CDR1 is LGHNA and CDR2 is YNFKEQ. V gave up 1 base and J gave up 4 bases, with 10 bases separating them. In nucleotides, the CDR3 is TGTGCCAGCAGCCAAGCGAGGGGGGTTAATGAAAAACTGTTTTTT. Amino acids: CASSQARGVNEKLFF.

The J gene is TRBJ1-6, the V gene TRBV4-3, with TRBD1 as a possible D gene (5 bases). Between the trimmed V and J ends, which lost 2 bases and 6 bases, there was a span of 8 bases. The CDR3 consists of 14 residues. The germline gives CDR1 LGHNA, CDR2 YSLEER. CDR3 amino acids: CASSQQGINSPLHF. The DNA of the CDR3 is TGCGCCAGCAGCCAACAGGGAATTAATTCACCCCTCCACTTT.

The chain uses TRBV5-6 and TRBJ1-1; possible D gene TRBD1, 5 bases. V lost 0 bases, J lost 6 bases, and 12 bases lay in between. The CDR3 length is 14 residues. CDR1 is SGHDT and CDR2 is YYEEEE in the germline V gene. The CDR3 nucleotides read TGTGCCAGCAGCTTGGGGCAGGGCAAGGCTGAAGCTTTCTTT. It specifies CASSLGQGKAEAFF.

The chain combines TRBV2 with TRBJ1-5, with 10 bases aligning to TRBD1. V shed 4 bases and J 7 bases; nucleotides not matched to a gene: 7. Per germline, CDR1 SNHLY and CDR2 FYNNEI. The CDR3 has 15 amino acids. The CDR3 bases are TGTGCCAGCAGTGCCGGGACAGGGGTACGACAGCCCCAGCATTTT. Its translation: CASSAGTGVRQPQHF.

This chain joins TRBV5-1 and TRBJ2-3, with 8 nucleotides matching TRBD1. The CDR3 loop spans 15 amino acids. Germline V lookup: CDR1 SGHRS, CDR2 YFSETQ. V shed 0 bases, J shed 1 base, and the junction held 1 base outside the gene matches. This CDR3 is CASSLVGQGTDTQYF. DNA of the CDR3: TGCGCCAGCAGCTTGGTGGGACAGGGCACAGATACGCAGTATTTT.

At least ten counts were recorded for this clonotype. This chain uses TRBV20-1 with TRBJ2-1; no clear D gene. Trimming took 2 bases from V and 2 from J, leaving 13 bases between them. Germline CDR1 DFQATT, CDR2 SNEGSKA (reference sequence). The CDR3 is 15 amino acids. This CDR3 reads CSARPDAKPYNEQFF. CDR3 DNA sequence: TGCAGTGCTAGACCGGACGCGAAACCCTACAATGAGCAGTTCTTC.

This sequence joins TRBV5-5 and TRBJ2-2, with 9 bases that match TRBD2. The CDR3 contains 16 residues. V shed 4 bases, J shed 4 bases, and the junction held 8 bases outside the gene matches. Looked up from germline, CDR1 is SGHKS and CDR2 is YYEKEE (reference sequence). The CDR3 DNA follows: TGTGCCAGCAGCACGGAGAGCGGGGGGATCACCGGGGAGCTGTTTTTT. It codes for CASSTESGGITGELFF.

V usage is TRBV20-1 and J usage is TRBJ2-1; TRBD1 matches at 9 bases. Germline V lookup: CDR1 DFQATT, CDR2 SNEGSKA (reference sequence). V gave up 1 base and J gave up 8 bases; unmatched junction bases: 0. The CDR3 contains 12 residues. The CDR3 sequence: CSARGTGDEQFF. The DNA of the CDR3 is TGCAGTGCTAGAGGGACAGGGGATGAGCAGTTCTTC.

The V and J genes are TRBV5-1 and TRBJ1-1; D may be TRBD1 (5 bases). This CDR3 has 14 residues. The V end was cut by 3 bases, the J end by 3 bases, with 12 bases between. The germline V gene encodes CDR1 SGHRS and CDR2 YFSETQ. The CDR3 coding sequence is TGCGCCAGCAGCTCACCTAGCAGGGACACTGAAGCTTTCTTT. Its protein is CASSSPSRDTEAFF.

This clonotype has only a few counts. CDR3 sequence (DNA): TGTGGGGCCCGGGGTCAGGCCGGAAACACCATATATTTT. Amino acids: CGARGQAGNTIYF. The gene calls are TRBV19 and TRBJ1-3; D not certain. The CDR3 spans 13 residues. Per the germline V gene, CDR1 is LNHDA and CDR2 is SQIVND (reference sequence).